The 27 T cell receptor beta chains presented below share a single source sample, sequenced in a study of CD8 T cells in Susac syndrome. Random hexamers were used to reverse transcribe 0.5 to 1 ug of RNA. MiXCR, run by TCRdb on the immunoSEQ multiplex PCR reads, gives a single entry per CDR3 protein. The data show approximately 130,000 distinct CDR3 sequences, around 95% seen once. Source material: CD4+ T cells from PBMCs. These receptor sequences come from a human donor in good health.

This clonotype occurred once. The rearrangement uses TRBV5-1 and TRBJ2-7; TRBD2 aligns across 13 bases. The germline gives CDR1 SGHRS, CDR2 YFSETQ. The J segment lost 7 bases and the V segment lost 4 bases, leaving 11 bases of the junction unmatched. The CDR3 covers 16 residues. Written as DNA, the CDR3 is TGCGCCAGCAGCGAGATTACTAGCGGGAGGGCATATGAGCAGTACTTC. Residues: CASSEITSGRAYEQYF.

The chain's CDR3 is CASSSLTGQIVKFF. CDR3 nucleotide sequence: TGTGCCAGCAGCTCCCTTACGGGACAAATAGTAAAGTTCTTC. This chain connects TRBV7-8 to TRBJ2-1; TRBD1 is a possible D gene (6 bases). Germline loops: CDR1 SGHVS, CDR2 FQNEAQ. The CDR3 length is 14 residues. The ends were cut back, 4 bases at V and 14 bases at J, with 21 bases in the middle.

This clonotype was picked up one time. The CDR3 sequence is CASSLGLPNPYEQYF. As DNA, the CDR3 is TGTGCCAGCAGCTTAGGGCTACCTAACCCCTACGAGCAGTACTTC. The rearrangement uses TRBV11-2 and TRBJ2-7; no definite D call. The germline gives CDR1 SGHAT, CDR2 FQNNGV. V lost 1 base, J lost 2 bases, and 12 bases lay in between. The CDR3 runs to 15 residues.

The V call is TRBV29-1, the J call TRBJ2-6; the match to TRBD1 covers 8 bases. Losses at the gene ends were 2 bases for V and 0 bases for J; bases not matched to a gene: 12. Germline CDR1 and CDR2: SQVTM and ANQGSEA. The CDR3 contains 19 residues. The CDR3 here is CSVENMGTGGSSGANVLTF. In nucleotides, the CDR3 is TGCAGCGTTGAAAATATGGGGACAGGTGGGTCCTCTGGGGCCAACGTCCTGACTTTC.

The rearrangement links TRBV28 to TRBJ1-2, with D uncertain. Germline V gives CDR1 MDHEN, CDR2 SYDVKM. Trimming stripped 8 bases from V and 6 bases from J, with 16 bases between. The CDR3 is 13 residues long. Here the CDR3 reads CASGEANGDGYTF. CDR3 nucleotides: TGTGCCAGCGGGGAGGCCAACGGCGATGGCTACACCTTC.

The CDR3 nucleotides read TGTGCCAGCAGCTCCCCAGGGGGGGAGCAGTACTTC. Amino acid sequence: CASSSPGGEQYF. The chain joins TRBV11-2 to TRBJ2-7, with D maybe TRBD1 (7 bases). There are 12 residues in the CDR3. Trimming cost V 4 bases and J 7 bases, with 11 bases left between them. Germline CDR1 is SGHAT and CDR2 is FQNNGV.

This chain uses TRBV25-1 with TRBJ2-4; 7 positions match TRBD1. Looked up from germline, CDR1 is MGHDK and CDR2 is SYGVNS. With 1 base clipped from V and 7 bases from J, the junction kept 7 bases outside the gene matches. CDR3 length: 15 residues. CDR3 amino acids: CASSESGTVPNIQYF. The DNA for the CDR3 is TGTGCCAGCAGTGAATCCGGGACAGTGCCGAACATTCAGTACTTC.

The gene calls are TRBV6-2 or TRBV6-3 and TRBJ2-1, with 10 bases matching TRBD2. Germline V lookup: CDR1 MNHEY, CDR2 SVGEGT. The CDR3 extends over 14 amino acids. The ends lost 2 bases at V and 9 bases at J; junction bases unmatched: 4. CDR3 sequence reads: CASSYKREGREQFF. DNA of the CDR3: TGTGCCAGCAGTTACAAGCGGGAGGGTCGTGAGCAGTTCTTC.

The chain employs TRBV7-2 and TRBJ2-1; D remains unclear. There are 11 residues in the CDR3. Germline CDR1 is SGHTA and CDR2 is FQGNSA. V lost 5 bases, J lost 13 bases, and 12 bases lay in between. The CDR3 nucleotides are TGTGCCAGCAGCCCCCTGAGCGATCAGTTCTTC. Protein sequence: CASSPLSDQFF.

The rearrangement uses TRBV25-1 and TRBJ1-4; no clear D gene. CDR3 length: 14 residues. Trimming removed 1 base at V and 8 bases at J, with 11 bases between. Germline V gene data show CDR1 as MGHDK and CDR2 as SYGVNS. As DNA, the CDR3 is TGTGCCAGCAGTGAATTGGATTGGTCGGAAAAACTGTTTTTT. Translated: CASSELDWSEKLFF.

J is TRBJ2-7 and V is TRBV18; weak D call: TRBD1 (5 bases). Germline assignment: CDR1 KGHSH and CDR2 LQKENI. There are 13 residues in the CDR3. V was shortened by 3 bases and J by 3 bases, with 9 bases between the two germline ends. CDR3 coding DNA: TGTGCCAGCTCACCGGGGCTAAACTACGAGCAGTACTTC. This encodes CASSPGLNYEQYF.

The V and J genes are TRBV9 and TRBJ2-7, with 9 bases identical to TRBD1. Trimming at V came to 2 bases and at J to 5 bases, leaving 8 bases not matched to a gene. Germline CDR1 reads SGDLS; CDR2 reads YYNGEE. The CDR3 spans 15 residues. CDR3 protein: CASSVKPGQGNEQYF. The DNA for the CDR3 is TGTGCCAGCAGCGTCAAACCGGGACAGGGTAACGAGCAGTACTTC.

The chain's CDR3 is CATSRGLGYNEQFF. The CDR3 coding sequence is TGTGCCACCAGCAGAGGACTGGGATACAATGAGCAGTTCTTC. The chain employs TRBV15 and TRBJ2-1; D unresolved. This CDR3 has 14 amino acids. The V gene's germline CDR1 is LNHNV and CDR2 YYDKDF (reference sequence). V was clipped by 1 base and J by 4 bases, with 8 bases between them.

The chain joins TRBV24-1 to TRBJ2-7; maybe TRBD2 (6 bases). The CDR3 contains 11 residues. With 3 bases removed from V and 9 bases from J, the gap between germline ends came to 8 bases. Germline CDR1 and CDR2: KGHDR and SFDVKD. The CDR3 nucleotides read TGTGCCACCAGTGATGGAGGGTCGCAGTACTTC. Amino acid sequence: CATSDGGSQYF.

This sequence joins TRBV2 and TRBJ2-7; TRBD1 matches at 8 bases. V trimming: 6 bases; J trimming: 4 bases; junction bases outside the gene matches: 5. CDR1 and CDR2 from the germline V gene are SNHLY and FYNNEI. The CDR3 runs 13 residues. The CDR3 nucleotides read TGTGCCAGCAGCGGACAGGGACCTTACGAGCAGTACTTC. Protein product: CASSGQGPYEQYF.

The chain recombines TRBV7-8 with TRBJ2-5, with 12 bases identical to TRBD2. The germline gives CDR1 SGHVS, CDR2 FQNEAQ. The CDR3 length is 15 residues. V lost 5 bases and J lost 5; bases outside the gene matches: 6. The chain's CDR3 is CASSRLAGVGETQYF. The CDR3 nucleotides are TGTGCCAGCAGCCGACTAGCGGGAGTGGGGGAGACCCAGTACTTC.

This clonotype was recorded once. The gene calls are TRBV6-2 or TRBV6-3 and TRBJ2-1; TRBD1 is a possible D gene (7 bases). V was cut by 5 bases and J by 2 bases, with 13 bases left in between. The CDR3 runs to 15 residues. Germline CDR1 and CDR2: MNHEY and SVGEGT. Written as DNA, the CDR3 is TGTGCCAGCAGTCCCCAGGGGGGAACCTACAATGAGCAGTTCTTC. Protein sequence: CASSPQGGTYNEQFF.

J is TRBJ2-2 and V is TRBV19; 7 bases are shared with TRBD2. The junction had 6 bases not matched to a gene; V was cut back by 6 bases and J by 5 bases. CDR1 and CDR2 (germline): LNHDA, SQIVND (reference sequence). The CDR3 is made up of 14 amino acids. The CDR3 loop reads CASRGGSGTGELFF. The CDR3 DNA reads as TGTGCCAGTAGGGGAGGGTCCGGAACCGGGGAGCTGTTTTTT.

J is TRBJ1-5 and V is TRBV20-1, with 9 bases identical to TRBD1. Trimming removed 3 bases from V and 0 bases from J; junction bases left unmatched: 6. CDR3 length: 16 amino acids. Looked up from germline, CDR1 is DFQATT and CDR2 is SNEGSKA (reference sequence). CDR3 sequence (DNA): TGCAGTGCTAGTGGGACAGGGCAATCTAGCAATCAGCCCCAGCATTTT. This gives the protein CSASGTGQSSNQPQHF.

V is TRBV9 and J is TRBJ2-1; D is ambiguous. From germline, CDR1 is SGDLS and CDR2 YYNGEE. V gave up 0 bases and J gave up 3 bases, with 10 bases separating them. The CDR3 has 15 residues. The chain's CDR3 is CASSVDPGHYNEQFF. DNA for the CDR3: TGTGCCAGCAGCGTAGATCCCGGGCACTACAATGAGCAGTTCTTC.

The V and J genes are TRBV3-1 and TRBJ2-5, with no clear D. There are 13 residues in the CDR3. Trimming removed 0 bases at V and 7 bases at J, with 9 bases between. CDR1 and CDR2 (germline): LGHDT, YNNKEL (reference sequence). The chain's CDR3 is CASSQDQVGTQYF. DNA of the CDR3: TGTGCCAGCAGCCAAGACCAAGTGGGGACCCAGTACTTC.

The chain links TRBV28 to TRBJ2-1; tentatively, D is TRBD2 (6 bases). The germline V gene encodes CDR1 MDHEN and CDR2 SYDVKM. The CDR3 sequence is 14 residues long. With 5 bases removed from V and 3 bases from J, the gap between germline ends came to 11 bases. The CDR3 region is CASSGPGSYNEQFF. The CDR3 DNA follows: TGTGCCAGCAGTGGACCCGGGAGCTACAATGAGCAGTTCTTC.

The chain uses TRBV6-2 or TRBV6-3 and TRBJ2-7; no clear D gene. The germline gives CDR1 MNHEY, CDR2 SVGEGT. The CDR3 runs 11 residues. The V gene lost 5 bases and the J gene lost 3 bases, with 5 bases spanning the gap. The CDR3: CASSHSYEQYF. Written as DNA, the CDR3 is TGTGCCAGCAGTCACAGCTACGAGCAGTACTTC.

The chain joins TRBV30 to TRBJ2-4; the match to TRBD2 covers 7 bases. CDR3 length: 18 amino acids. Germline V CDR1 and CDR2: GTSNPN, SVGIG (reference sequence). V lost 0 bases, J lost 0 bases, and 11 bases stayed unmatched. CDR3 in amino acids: CAWSVPRLAELAKNIQYF. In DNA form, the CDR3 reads TGTGCCTGGAGTGTACCGCGGCTAGCGGAGCTAGCCAAAAACATTCAGTACTTC.

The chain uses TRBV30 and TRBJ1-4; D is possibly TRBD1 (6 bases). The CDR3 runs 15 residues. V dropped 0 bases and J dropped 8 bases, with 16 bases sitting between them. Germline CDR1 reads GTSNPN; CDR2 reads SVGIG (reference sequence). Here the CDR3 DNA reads TGTGCCTGGAGTGTACCAGGGGAGTCGGGCGAAAAACTGTTTTTT. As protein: CAWSVPGESGEKLFF.

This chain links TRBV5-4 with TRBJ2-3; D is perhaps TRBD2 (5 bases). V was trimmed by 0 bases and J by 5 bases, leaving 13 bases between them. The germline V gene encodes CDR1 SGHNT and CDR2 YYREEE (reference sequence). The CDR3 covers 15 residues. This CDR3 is CASSLGGFGEDTQYF. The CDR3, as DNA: TGTGCCAGCAGCTTGGGGGGTTTCGGGGAAGATACGCAGTATTTT. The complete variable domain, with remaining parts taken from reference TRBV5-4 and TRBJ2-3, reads ETGVTQSPTHLIKTRGQQVTLRCSSQSGHNTVSWYQQALGQGPQFIFQYYREEENGRGNFPPRFSGLQFPNYSSELNVNALELDDSALYLCASSLGGFGEDTQYFGPGTRLTVL.

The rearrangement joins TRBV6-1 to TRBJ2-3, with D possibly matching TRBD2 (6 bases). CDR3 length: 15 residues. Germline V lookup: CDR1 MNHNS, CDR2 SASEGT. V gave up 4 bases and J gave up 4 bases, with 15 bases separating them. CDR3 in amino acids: CASSVWRDGADTQYF. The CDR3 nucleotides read TGTGCCAGCAGTGTCTGGCGGGATGGAGCAGATACGCAGTATTTT.